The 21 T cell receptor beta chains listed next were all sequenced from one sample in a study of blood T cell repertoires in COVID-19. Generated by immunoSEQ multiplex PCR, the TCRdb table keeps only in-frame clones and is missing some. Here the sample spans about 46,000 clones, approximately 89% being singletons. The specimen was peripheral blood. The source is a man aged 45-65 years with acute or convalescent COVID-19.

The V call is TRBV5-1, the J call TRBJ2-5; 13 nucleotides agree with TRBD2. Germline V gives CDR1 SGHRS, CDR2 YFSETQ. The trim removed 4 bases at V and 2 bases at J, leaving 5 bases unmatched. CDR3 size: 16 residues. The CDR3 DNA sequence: TGCGCCAGCAGCCCAACTAGCGGGGGGGCGCAAGAGACCCAGTACTTC. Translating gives CASSPTSGGAQETQYF.

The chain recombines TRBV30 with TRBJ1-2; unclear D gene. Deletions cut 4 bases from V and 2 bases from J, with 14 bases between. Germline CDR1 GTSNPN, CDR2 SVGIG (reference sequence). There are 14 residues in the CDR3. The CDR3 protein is CAWMQQSLNYGYTF. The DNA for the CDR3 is TGTGCCTGGATGCAACAGTCCCTCAACTATGGCTACACCTTC.

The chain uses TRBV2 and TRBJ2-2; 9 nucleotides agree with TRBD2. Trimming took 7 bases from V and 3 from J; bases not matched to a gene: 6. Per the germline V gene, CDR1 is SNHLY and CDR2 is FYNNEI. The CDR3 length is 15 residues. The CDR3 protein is CASTKGLAYTGELFF. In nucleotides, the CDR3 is TGTGCCAGCACGAAGGGACTAGCCTACACCGGGGAGCTGTTTTTT.

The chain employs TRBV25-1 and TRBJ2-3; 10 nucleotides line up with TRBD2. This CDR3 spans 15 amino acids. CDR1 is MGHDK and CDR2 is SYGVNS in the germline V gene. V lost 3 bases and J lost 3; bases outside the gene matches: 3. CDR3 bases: TGTGCCAGCAGTGATAGCGGGGGGATAACAGATACGCAGTATTTT. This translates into CASSDSGGITDTQYF.

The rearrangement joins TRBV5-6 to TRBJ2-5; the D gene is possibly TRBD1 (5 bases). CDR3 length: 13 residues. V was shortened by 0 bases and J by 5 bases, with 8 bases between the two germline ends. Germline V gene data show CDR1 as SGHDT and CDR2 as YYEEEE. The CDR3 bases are TGTGCCAGCAGCTTGGCAGGGAAGGAGACCCAGTACTTC. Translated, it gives CASSLAGKETQYF.

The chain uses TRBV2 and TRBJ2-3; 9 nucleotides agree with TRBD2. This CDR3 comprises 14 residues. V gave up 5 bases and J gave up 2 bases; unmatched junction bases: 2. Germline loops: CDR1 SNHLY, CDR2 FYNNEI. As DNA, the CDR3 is TGTGCCAGCAGTCGACTAGCGGACACAGATACGCAGTATTTT. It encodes CASSRLADTDTQYF. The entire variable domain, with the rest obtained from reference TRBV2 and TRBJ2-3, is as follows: EPEVTQTPSHQVTQMGQEVILRCVPISNHLYFYWYRQILGQKVEFLVSFYNNEISEKSEIFDDQFSVERPDGSNFTLKIRSTKLEDSAMYFCASSRLADTDTQYFGPGTRLTVL.

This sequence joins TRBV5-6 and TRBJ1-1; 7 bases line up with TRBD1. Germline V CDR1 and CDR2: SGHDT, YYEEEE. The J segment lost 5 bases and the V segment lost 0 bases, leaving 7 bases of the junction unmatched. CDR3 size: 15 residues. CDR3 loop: CASSLDRGRETEAFF. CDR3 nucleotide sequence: TGTGCCAGCAGCTTGGACAGGGGAAGAGAGACTGAAGCTTTCTTT.

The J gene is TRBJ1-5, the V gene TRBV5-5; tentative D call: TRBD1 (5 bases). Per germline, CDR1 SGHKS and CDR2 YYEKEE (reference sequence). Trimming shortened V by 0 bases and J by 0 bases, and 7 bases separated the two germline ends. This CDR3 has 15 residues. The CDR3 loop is CASSLVQGSNQPQHF. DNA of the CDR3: TGTGCCAGCAGCTTGGTTCAGGGTAGCAATCAGCCCCAGCATTTT.

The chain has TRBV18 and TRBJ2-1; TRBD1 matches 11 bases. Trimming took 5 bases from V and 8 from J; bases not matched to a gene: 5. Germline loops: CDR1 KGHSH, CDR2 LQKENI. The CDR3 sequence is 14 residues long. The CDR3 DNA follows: TGTGCCAGCTCAAGGGACAGGGGGACCCATGAGCAGTTCTTC. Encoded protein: CASSRDRGTHEQFF.

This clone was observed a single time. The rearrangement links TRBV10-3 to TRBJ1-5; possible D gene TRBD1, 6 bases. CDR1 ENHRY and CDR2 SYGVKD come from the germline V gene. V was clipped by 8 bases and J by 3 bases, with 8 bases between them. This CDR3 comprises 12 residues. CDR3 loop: CAIGQHNQPQHF. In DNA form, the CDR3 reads TGTGCCATCGGACAGCACAATCAGCCCCAGCATTTT.

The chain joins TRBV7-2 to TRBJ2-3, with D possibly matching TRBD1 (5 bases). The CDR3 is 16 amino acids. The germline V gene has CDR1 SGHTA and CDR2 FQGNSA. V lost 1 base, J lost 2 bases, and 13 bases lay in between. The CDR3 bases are TGTGCCAGCAGCTTAGATAGGGGTTGGCTCACAGATACGCAGTATTTT. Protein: CASSLDRGWLTDTQYF.

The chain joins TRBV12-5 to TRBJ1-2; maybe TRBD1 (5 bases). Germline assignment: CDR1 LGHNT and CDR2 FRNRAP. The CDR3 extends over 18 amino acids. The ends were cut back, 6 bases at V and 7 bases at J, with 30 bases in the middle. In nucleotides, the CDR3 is TGTGCTAGTGGCGGTATAACGGAGCTACGGTCCCAAAGGGGTGGCTACACCTTC. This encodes CASGGITELRSQRGGYTF.

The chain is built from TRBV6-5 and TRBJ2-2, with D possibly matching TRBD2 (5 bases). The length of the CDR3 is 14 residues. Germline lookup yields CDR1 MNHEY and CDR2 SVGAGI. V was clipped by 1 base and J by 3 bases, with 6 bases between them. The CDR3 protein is CASSYLDYTGELFF. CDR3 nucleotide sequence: TGTGCCAGCAGTTACTTGGACTACACCGGGGAGCTGTTTTTT.

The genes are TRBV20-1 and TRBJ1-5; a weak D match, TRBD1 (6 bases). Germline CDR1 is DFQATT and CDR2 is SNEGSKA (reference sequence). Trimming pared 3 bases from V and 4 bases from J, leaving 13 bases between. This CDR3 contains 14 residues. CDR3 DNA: TGCAGTGCTAGTTATCCAAGGGGGAATCAGCCCCAGCATTTT. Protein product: CSASYPRGNQPQHF.

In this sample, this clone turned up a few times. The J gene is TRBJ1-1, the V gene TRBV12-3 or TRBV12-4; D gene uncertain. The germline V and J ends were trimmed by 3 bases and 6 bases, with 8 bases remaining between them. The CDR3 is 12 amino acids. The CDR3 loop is CASSFFPAEAFF. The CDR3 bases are TGTGCCAGCAGTTTCTTTCCCGCTGAAGCTTTCTTT.

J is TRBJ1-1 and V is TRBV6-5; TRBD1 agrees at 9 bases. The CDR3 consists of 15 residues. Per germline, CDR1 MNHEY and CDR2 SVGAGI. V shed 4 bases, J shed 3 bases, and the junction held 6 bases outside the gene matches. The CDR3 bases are TGTGCCAGCAGTTCGGACAGGGGTTTGGACACTGAAGCTTTCTTT. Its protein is CASSSDRGLDTEAFF.

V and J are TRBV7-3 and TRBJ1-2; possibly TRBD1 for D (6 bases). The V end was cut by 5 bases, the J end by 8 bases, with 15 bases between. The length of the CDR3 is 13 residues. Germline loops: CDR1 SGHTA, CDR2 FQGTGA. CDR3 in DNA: TGTGCCAGCAGCGCCATCGGGGGGCGAGGCTACACCTTC. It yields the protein CASSAIGGRGYTF.

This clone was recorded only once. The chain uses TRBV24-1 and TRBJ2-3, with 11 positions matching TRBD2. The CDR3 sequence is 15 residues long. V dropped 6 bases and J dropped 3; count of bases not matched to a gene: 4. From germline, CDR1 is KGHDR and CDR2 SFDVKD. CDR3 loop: CATSLAGGGTDTQYF. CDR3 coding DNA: TGTGCCACCAGTCTAGCGGGGGGCGGTACAGATACGCAGTATTTT.

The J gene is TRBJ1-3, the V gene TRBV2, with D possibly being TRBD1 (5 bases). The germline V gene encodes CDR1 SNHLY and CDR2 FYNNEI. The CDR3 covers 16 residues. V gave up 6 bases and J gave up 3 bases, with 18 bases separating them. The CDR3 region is CASRPYPGQSGNTIYF. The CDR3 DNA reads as TGTGCCAGCAGACCCTACCCAGGGCAAAGTGGAAACACCATATATTTT.

The CDR3 sequence: CASSQEHTTVNTEAFF. In DNA, the CDR3 is TGTGCCAGCAGCCAAGAACATACGACAGTGAACACTGAAGCTTTCTTT. The chain carries TRBV4-2 and TRBJ1-1; D may be TRBD1 (5 bases). The CDR3 extends over 16 amino acids. CDR1 is LGHNA and CDR2 is YNFKEQ in the germline V gene. The V gene lost 0 bases and the J gene lost 0 bases, with 11 bases spanning the gap.

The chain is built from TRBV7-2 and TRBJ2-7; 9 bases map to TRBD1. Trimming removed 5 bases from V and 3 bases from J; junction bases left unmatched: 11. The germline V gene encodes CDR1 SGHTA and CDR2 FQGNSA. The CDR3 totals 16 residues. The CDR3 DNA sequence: TGTGCCAGCAGCACCCGACCGGGACAGGGAGTCTACGAGCAGTACTTC. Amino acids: CASSTRPGQGVYEQYF.